This is a list of T cell receptor beta chains from one sample in a study of cytomegalovirus exposure and HLA in healthy donors. TCRdb's table, derived via immunoSEQ multiplex PCR, lists solely in-frame clones and lacks some. Of 220,000 or so clones detected, around nine tenths appear once; the ten largest clones hold 1% to 1.2%. Sequencing input: PBMCs. Receptor source: a young woman in good health and CMV-seronegative. The CDR3 runs from the conserved cysteine through the conserved F or W. D genes are given only for firm matches. Clone size is given for some rows only: seen once, a few or many times, or a class if the clone is expanded.

>NA|NA|TRBV29-1|TRBJ2-2
TGCAGCGTTGATTCCACGACGGGGGGCCAAGGTACCGGGGAGCTGTTTTTT
CSVDSTTGGQGTGELFF
>NA|TRBD2|TRBV11-3|TRBJ2-7
TGTGCCAGCAGCTTGGAGACTAGCGGGGTTGGTCACGAGCAGTACTTC
CASSLETSGVGHEQYF
>NA|NA|TRBV4-1|TRBJ1-3
TGCGCCAGCAGCCACGCGACAGGCAACTCTGGAAACACCATATATTTT
CASSHATGNSGNTIYF
>NA|NA|TRBV27|TRBJ1-1
TGTGCCAGCAGGCGTGATCCCTACACTGAAGCTTTCTTT
CASRRDPYTEAFF
>NA|NA|TRBV7-9|TRBJ1-1
TGTGCCAGCAGCGACCAGGGCTTGGGCACTGAAGCTTTCTTT
CASSDQGLGTEAFF
>NA|TRBD2|TRBV7-2|TRBJ2-1
TGTGCCAGCAGCTCTAGATCCGGGACTAGCGGGACCTTCAATGAGCAGTTCTTC
CASSSRSGTSGTFNEQFF
>NA|NA|TRBV19|TRBJ2-3
TGTGCCAGTAGTATATCCCCCAGGGACACAGATACGCAGTATTTT
CASSISPRDTDTQYF
>NA|TRBD1|TRBV10-3|TRBJ1-5
TGTGCCATCAGTGAGTCGTCGTGGGACAGGGGGCTTGGTAGCAATCAGCCCCAGCATTTT
CAISESSWDRGLGSNQPQHF
>once|NA|TRBV7-3|TRBJ1-1
TGTGCCAGCAGCTTTACCCCAACATCCCCTGAAGCTTTCTTT
CASSFTPTSPEAFF
>NA|TRBD1|TRBV5-1|TRBJ1-2
TGCGCCAGCAGATTTAGGACAGGGGATAACTATGGCTACACCTTC
CASRFRTGDNYGYTF
>NA|TRBD2|TRBV27|TRBJ2-7
TGTGCCAGCAGTTTACTAGCGGGTTCCTACGAGCAGTACTTC
CASSLLAGSYEQYF
>NA|NA|TRBV6-1|TRBJ1-6
TGTGCCAGCAGTGCCACATCCAGGGTTTGGGGCAGCTCCTATAATTCACCCCTCCACTTT
CASSATSRVWGSSYNSPLHF
>NA|TRBD2|TRBV6-5|TRBJ2-1
TGTGCCAGCAGTGTCGGGACTAACTCCTACAATGAGCAGTTCTTC
CASSVGTNSYNEQFF
>NA|NA|TRBV6-1|TRBJ1-2
TGTGCCAGCAGTGGCCGCGGGGGGTCTTGGGGCTACACCTTC
CASSGRGGSWGYTF
>NA|TRBD2|TRBV6-4|TRBJ2-1
TGTGCCAGCAGCGACGTATGGGGGACTAGCGTAGATGAGCAGTTCTTC
CASSDVWGTSVDEQFF
>NA|TRBD2|TRBV11-3|TRBJ2-2
TGTGCCAGCAGCTTAGATCTTCTAGCGGGAAGCACCGGGGAGCTGTTTTTT
CASSLDLLAGSTGELFF
>NA|TRBD1|TRBV28|TRBJ1-5
TGTGCCAGCAGTGAAAACAGGGGGGGCAATCAGCCCCAGCATTTT
CASSENRGGNQPQHF
>NA|NA|TRBV19|TRBJ1-1
TGTGCCAGTAGTATAGATCAGGGCCCAGGGATGAACACTGAAGCTTTCTTT
CASSIDQGPGMNTEAFF
>NA|NA|TRBV6-1|TRBJ1-1
TGTGCCAGCAGTGAAATCGTCCTGAGTTTGAACACTGAAGCTTTCTTT
CASSEIVLSLNTEAFF
>NA|TRBD2|TRBV2|TRBJ2-3
TGTGCCGGGACTAGCGACACAGATACGCAGTATTTT
CAGTSDTDTQYF
>NA|NA|TRBV2|TRBJ1-2
TGTGCTACGCAGGGCGCTACCTATGGCTACACCTTC
CATQGATYGYTF
>NA|NA|TRBV13|TRBJ2-1
TGTGCCAGCAGCCCCAGGGGGGTCTCCTACAATGAGCAGTTCTTC
CASSPRGVSYNEQFF
>once|TRBD2|TRBV10-3|TRBJ2-3
TGTGCCATCAGTGACCTGACTAGCGGGAGCACCCCAGATACGCAGTATTTT
CAISDLTSGSTPDTQYF